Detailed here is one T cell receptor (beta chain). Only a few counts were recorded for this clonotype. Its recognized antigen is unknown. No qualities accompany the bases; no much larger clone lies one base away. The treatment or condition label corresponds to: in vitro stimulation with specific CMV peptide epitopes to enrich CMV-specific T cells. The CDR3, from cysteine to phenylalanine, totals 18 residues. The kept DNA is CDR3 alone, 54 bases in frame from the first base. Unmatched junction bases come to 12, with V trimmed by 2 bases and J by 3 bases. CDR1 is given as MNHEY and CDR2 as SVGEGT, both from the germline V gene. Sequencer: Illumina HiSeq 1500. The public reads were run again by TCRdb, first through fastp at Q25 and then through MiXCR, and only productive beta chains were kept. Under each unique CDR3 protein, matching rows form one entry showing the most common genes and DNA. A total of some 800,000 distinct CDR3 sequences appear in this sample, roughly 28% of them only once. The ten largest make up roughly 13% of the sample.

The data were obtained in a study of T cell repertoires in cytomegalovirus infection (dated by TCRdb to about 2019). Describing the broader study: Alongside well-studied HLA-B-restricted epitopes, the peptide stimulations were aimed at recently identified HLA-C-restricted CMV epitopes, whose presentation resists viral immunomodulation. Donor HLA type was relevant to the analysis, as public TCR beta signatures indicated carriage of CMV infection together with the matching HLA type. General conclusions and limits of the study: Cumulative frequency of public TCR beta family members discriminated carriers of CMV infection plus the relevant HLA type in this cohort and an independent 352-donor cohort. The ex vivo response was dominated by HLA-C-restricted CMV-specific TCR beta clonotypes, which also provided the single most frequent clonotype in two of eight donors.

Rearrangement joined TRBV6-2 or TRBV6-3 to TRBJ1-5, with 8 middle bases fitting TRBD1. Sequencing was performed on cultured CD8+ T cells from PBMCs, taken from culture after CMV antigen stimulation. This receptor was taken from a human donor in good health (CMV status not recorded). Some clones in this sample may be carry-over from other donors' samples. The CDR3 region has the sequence CASSYEGQASDINQPQHF. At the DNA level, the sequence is TGTGCCAGCAGTTACGAGGGACAGGCATCTGATATCAATCAGCCCCAGCATTTT.